One sample yielded the 30 T cell receptor beta chains listed below, sequenced in a study of shared clonotypes between healthy human individuals. Profiled with immunoSEQ multiplex PCR; TCRdb holds only in-frame clones, not every one. The sample lists fewer than 3 million clones, 80% to 95% occurring once. Sequenced: naive CD4+ T cells from PBMCs. Indicated subset: CD45RA+ positively selected. The receptors were sampled from a man aged 18 to 29 in good health. Some clones in this sample may be carry-over from other donors' samples.

V gene TRBV20-1 combines with J gene TRBJ2-7, with D uncertain. Trimming stripped 2 bases from V and 7 bases from J, with 6 bases between. The V gene's germline CDR1 is DFQATT and CDR2 SNEGSKA (reference sequence). The CDR3 contains 10 residues. The CDR3 protein is CSARWGEQYF. The CDR3, as DNA: TGCAGTGCTAGATGGGGAGAGCAGTACTTC.

This chain joins TRBV6-5 and TRBJ1-4; D uncertain. The CDR3 is 16 amino acids. V lost 0 bases, J lost 1 base, and 9 bases lay in between. The germline gives CDR1 MNHEY, CDR2 SVGAGI. The CDR3 protein is CASSYSSRGTNEKLFF. In nucleotides, the CDR3 is TGTGCCAGCAGTTACTCGAGTCGGGGAACTAATGAAAAACTGTTTTTT.

The rearrangement uses TRBV9 and TRBJ1-4; possible D gene TRBD1, 5 bases. Between the trimmed V and J ends, which lost 0 bases and 13 bases, there was a span of 13 bases. The germline CDR1 and CDR2 sequences are SGDLS and YYNGEE. This CDR3 is built from 13 residues. CDR3 region: CASSVGWGSRLFF. CDR3 coding DNA: TGTGCCAGCAGCGTAGGATGGGGGAGTCGACTGTTTTTT.

The V call is TRBV4-1, the J call TRBJ2-1, with a possible D match to TRBD2 (5 bases). Trimming took off 4 bases at V and 3 bases at J, with 10 bases between the two ends. This CDR3 is built from 14 residues. Germline V CDR1 and CDR2: MGHRA, YSYEKL. CDR3 sequence reads: CASSLGLIYNEQFF. CDR3 DNA: TGCGCCAGCAGCCTCGGACTGATCTACAATGAGCAGTTCTTC.

The genes are TRBV30 and TRBJ1-2; unclear D gene. Germline CDR1 reads GTSNPN; CDR2 reads SVGIG (reference sequence). This CDR3 spans 19 amino acids. V was shortened by 0 bases and J by 0 bases, with 23 bases between the two germline ends. In DNA, the CDR3 is TGTGCCTGGAGTGTACGACGGGCCGCACTTCCCACAGCTAACTATGGCTACACCTTC. Its protein is CAWSVRRAALPTANYGYTF.

This rearrangement joins TRBV5-1 to TRBJ2-2; D is unresolved. Trimming removed 1 base from V and 0 bases from J, with 10 bases in between. CDR1 is SGHRS, CDR2 YFSETQ, per germline. This CDR3 region has 16 residues. The DNA of the CDR3 is TGCGCCAGCAGCTTGTCTGAGACCGCGAACACCGGGGAGCTGTTTTTT. Its translation is CASSLSETANTGELFF.

The V gene is TRBV7-8, the J gene TRBJ2-4, with a tentative D call TRBD1 (6 bases). The CDR3 spans 15 residues. V was cut by 5 bases and J by 2 bases, with 13 bases left in between. CDR1 SGHVS and CDR2 FQNEAQ come from the germline V gene. CDR3: CASSIQGSTKNIQYF. Here the CDR3 DNA reads TGTGCCAGCAGCATTCAGGGGAGTACCAAAAACATTCAGTACTTC.

Comment on this clone: Other DNA sequences in this sample translate to the same CDR3. The chain combines TRBV18 with TRBJ2-5; D is undetermined. The CDR3 has 13 residues. The germline gives CDR1 KGHSH, CDR2 LQKENI. V lost 2 bases, J lost 1 base, and 5 bases lay in between. CDR3 residues: CASSPVPQETQYF. Written as DNA, the CDR3 is TGTGCCAGCTCACCAGTCCCCCAAGAGACCCAGTACTTC.

This sequence joins TRBV5-1 and TRBJ1-1, with D maybe TRBD1 (6 bases). Germline CDR1 SGHRS, CDR2 YFSETQ. CDR3 length: 16 amino acids. V was clipped by 0 bases and J by 6 bases, with 18 bases between them. CDR3 sequence (DNA): TGCGCCAGCAGCTTGGGGGTCGCGTACAGGGCGGCTGAAGCTTTCTTT. Residues: CASSLGVAYRAAEAFF.

This sequence joins TRBV5-6 and TRBJ2-3, with TRBD2 identical over 9 bases. The V and J ends lost 2 bases and 3 bases, in that order; junction bases with no gene match: 4. In germline, CDR1 is SGHDT, CDR2 YYEEEE. The CDR3 runs 15 residues. The CDR3 protein is CASSFLAGPTDTQYF. CDR3 nucleotides: TGTGCCAGCAGCTTCCTAGCGGGACCAACAGATACGCAGTATTTT. Drawing the rest from reference TRBV5-6 and TRBJ2-3, the complete variable domain is DAGVTQSPTHLIKTRGQQVTLRCSPKSGHDTVSWYQQALGQGPQFIFQYYEEEERQRGNFPDRFSGHQFPNYSSELNVNALLLGDSALYLCASSFLAGPTDTQYFGPGTRLTVL.

The V call is TRBV7-3, the J call TRBJ1-3; 8 positions agree with TRBD1. CDR1 is SGHTA, CDR2 FQGTGA, per germline. The J segment lost 2 bases and the V segment lost 4 bases, leaving 1 base of the junction unmatched. The CDR3 totals 14 residues. For the CDR3, the DNA is TGTGCCAGCAGCTCGGACAGGGCTGGAAACACCATATATTTT. This translates into CASSSDRAGNTIYF.

The chain couples TRBV28 to TRBJ1-6; the D gene is possibly TRBD1 (6 bases). Trimming left V 5 bases short and J 9 bases short, with 14 bases between. Germline V gene sequence: CDR1 MDHEN, CDR2 SYDVKM. This CDR3 region has 14 residues. This CDR3 is CASSLAGEGSPLHF. The CDR3 bases are TGTGCCAGCAGTCTTGCAGGGGAGGGTTCACCCCTCCACTTT.

The rearrangement uses TRBV6-5 and TRBJ2-2; either TRBD1 or TRBD2 may supply D (5 bases each). V shed 2 bases and J shed 6 bases, with 13 bases lying between them. Per the germline V gene, CDR1 is MNHEY and CDR2 is SVGAGI. The CDR3 covers 15 residues. The CDR3 DNA follows: TGTGCCAGCAGTTACCACGGGACGGTCCCCGGGGAGCTGTTTTTT. Its translation: CASSYHGTVPGELFF.

This chain uses TRBV5-1 with TRBJ1-3; D not resolved. V lost 5 bases, J lost 6 bases, and 15 bases lay in between. The CDR3 extends over 14 amino acids. Germline values: CDR1 SGHRS, CDR2 YFSETQ. DNA of the CDR3: TGCGCCAGCAGGCCTGCCGTCGCCGAAAACACCATATATTTT. Its protein product is CASRPAVAENTIYF.

This chain uses TRBV13 with TRBJ2-1; 11 bases fit TRBD1. Germline V gives CDR1 PRHDT, CDR2 FYEKMQ (reference sequence). The J segment lost 8 bases and the V segment lost 0 bases, leaving 3 bases of the junction unmatched. The length of the CDR3 is 15 residues. The CDR3 protein is CASSLGDRGRDEQFF. Here the CDR3 DNA reads TGTGCCAGCAGCTTAGGGGACAGGGGGCGGGATGAGCAGTTCTTC.

The chain employs TRBV19 and TRBJ2-1, with D possibly matching TRBD2 (6 bases). With 1 base removed from V and 6 bases from J, the gap between germline ends came to 10 bases. Germline V gene sequence: CDR1 LNHDA, CDR2 SQIVND (reference sequence). The CDR3 covers 14 residues. CDR3 region: CASSIVGGRNEQFF. For the CDR3, the DNA is TGTGCCAGTAGTATAGTGGGAGGACGCAATGAGCAGTTCTTC.

This chain connects TRBV28 to TRBJ2-7; weak D call: TRBD1 (5 bases). Per germline, CDR1 MDHEN and CDR2 SYDVKM. V lost 2 bases and J lost 9, with 14 bases in between. The CDR3 has 13 amino acids. The CDR3 is CASSLGAAFRQYF. CDR3 nucleotide sequence: TGTGCCAGCAGTTTAGGGGCCGCGTTCCGGCAGTACTTC.

This chain links TRBV6-5 with TRBJ2-7, with D perhaps matching TRBD2 (5 bases). Germline V gene sequence: CDR1 MNHEY, CDR2 SVGAGI. V lost 1 base, J lost 7 bases, and 17 bases lay in between. The CDR3 has 15 residues. The CDR3 coding sequence is TGTGCCAGCAGTTACTTTTTCGGCGGGCCTGCGGAGCAGTACTTC. Residues: CASSYFFGGPAEQYF.

In regard to this clone: Other DNA sequences of this sample code for an identical CDR3. The chain uses TRBV6-1 and TRBJ1-4, with unresolved D. Per the germline V gene, CDR1 is MNHNS and CDR2 is SASEGT. Trimming took 3 bases from V and 0 from J, leaving 5 bases between them. The CDR3 length is 14 residues. The CDR3 nucleotides read TGTGCCAGCAGTGATTTCGCAACTAATGAAAAACTGTTTTTT. This translates into CASSDFATNEKLFF.

The DNA for the CDR3 is TGTGCCAGCAGCGTAGATCCGGTTTTAGCGGCGGATACGCAGTATTTT. Its translation is CASSVDPVLAADTQYF. The genes are TRBV9 and TRBJ2-3; D is perhaps TRBD2 (6 bases). Per germline, CDR1 SGDLS and CDR2 YYNGEE. Trimming took off 0 bases at V and 6 bases at J, with 17 bases between the two ends. This CDR3 has 16 amino acids.

The chain couples TRBV5-5 to TRBJ2-2; D possibly uses TRBD1 or TRBD2 (5 bases each). The germline V and J ends were trimmed by 2 bases and 0 bases, with 11 bases remaining between them. CDR1 is SGHKS, CDR2 YYEKEE, per germline (reference sequence). The CDR3 is 16 residues long. DNA of the CDR3: TGTGCCAGCAGCTTTTTGGTGGGGGCGAACACCGGGGAGCTGTTTTTT. As protein: CASSFLVGANTGELFF.

This clone was found once. The same CDR3 can be traced to other DNA sequences in this sample. The chain has TRBV28 and TRBJ1-2; no definite D call. The CDR3 is made up of 11 amino acids. Trimming pared 1 base from V and 7 bases from J, leaving 4 bases between. Germline CDR1 is MDHEN and CDR2 is SYDVKM. DNA for the CDR3: TGTGCCAGCAGTTTATCGGTTGGCTACACCTTC. Translated: CASSLSVGYTF.

The CDR3, as DNA: TGTGCCAGCAGTCTCACAACTAATGAAAAACTGTTTTTT. Amino acids: CASSLTTNEKLFF. The chain joins TRBV6-1 to TRBJ1-4, with D hard to call. CDR3 length equals 13 residues. V gave up 5 bases and J gave up 0 bases, with 4 bases separating them. CDR1 and CDR2 from the germline V gene are MNHNS and SASEGT.

This clone was seen only a few times. J is TRBJ1-1 and V is TRBV10-3; TRBD1 matches at 7 bases. Unmatched junction bases numbered 10, after V lost 3 bases and J lost 9 bases. CDR1 ENHRY and CDR2 SYGVKD come from the germline V gene. The CDR3 extends over 14 amino acids. The CDR3 here is CAISDILGQPKAFF. The CDR3 DNA sequence: TGTGCCATCAGTGACATCCTGGGACAGCCAAAAGCTTTCTTT.

The rearrangement uses TRBV10-2 and TRBJ1-3, with D tentatively TRBD1 (6 bases). The CDR3 length is 16 residues. Trimming stripped 2 bases from V and 0 bases from J, with 11 bases between. Germline values: CDR1 WSHSY, CDR2 SAAADI. The DNA for the CDR3 is TGCGCCAGCAGTGAGACCGACAGGTTCTCTGGAAACACCATATATTTT. It encodes CASSETDRFSGNTIYF.

This clone was counted between two and nine times. V gene TRBV18 combines with J gene TRBJ1-5, with no clear D. The germline V gene has CDR1 KGHSH and CDR2 LQKENI. The CDR3 contains 13 residues. V was trimmed by 1 base and J by 5 bases, leaving 6 bases between them. CDR3 residues: CASSPLNDQPQHF. As DNA, the CDR3 is TGTGCCAGCTCACCACTTAATGATCAGCCCCAGCATTTT. Complete variable domain (other parts from reference TRBV18 and TRBJ1-5): NAGVMQNPRHLVRRRGQEARLRCSPMKGHSHVYWYRQLPEEGLKFMVYLQKENIIDESGMPKERFSAEFPKEGPSILRIQQVVRGDSAAYFCASSPLNDQPQHFGDGTRLSIL.

The chain recombines TRBV18 with TRBJ1-4, with no clear D. The CDR3 length is 13 residues. From germline, CDR1 is KGHSH and CDR2 LQKENI. Trimming pared 6 bases from V and 3 bases from J, leaving 8 bases between. CDR3 bases: TGTGCCAGCTCCCAACAGCCTAATGAAAAACTGTTTTTT. Translated: CASSQQPNEKLFF. Full variable domain (remainder filled in from reference TRBV18 and TRBJ1-4): NAGVMQNPRHLVRRRGQEARLRCSPMKGHSHVYWYRQLPEEGLKFMVYLQKENIIDESGMPKERFSAEFPKEGPSILRIQQVVRGDSAAYFCASSQQPNEKLFFGSGTQLSVL.

This clone was detected only once. The J gene is TRBJ2-7, the V gene TRBV18; 9 nucleotides match TRBD2. Germline V gene sequence: CDR1 KGHSH, CDR2 LQKENI. The V segment lost 2 bases and the J segment 2 bases; nucleotides outside the gene matches: 7. The CDR3 consists of 16 residues. The DNA for the CDR3 is TGTGCCAGCTCACCAATAGTACTAGCGGGTACCTACGAGCAGTACTTC. Translation gives CASSPIVLAGTYEQYF.

This clone was picked up one time. The V call is TRBV5-1, the J call TRBJ2-7, with TRBD1 matching over 11 bases. The CDR3 runs to 15 residues. V lost 4 bases to trimming and J lost 5 bases; unmatched junction nucleotides: 8. Germline values: CDR1 SGHRS, CDR2 YFSETQ. In DNA, the CDR3 is TGCGCCAGCAGCCAAGGGACAGGGGGGTTCGACGAGCAGTACTTC. This translates into CASSQGTGGFDEQYF.

Only one count was recorded for this clone. The genes are TRBV7-3 and TRBJ2-7; 9 bases are a match to TRBD1. This CDR3 region has 14 residues. The J segment lost 2 bases and the V segment lost 5 bases, leaving 4 bases of the junction unmatched. Germline values: CDR1 SGHTA, CDR2 FQGTGA. CDR3 coding DNA: TGTGCCAGCAGCCCTACAGGGGGCCCCTACGAGCAGTACTTC. This gives the protein CASSPTGGPYEQYF.